This T cell receptor (beta chain) was identified during a study of T cell repertoires in cytomegalovirus infection. Study-level background: Use of recently identified HLA-C-restricted and well-studied HLA-B-restricted CMV epitopes was part of the study. Through public TCR beta signatures, both CMV infection and matching HLA type were indicated.

This clonotype was recorded at least ten times. The antigen remains unidentified. From the reads, TCRdb called clonotypes with MiXCR, one entry per CDR3 protein. The table has some 920,000 distinct CDR3 sequences, roughly 30% seen once; the top ten hold around an eighth. Sequencing used cultured CD8+ T cells from PBMCs, obtained from culture after CMV antigen stimulation. This clonotype was obtained from a human donor in good health (CMV status not recorded). Some clones in this sample may be carry-over from other donors' samples.

This CDR3 is CASSGQRETQYF. The CDR3 bases are TGTGCCAGCAGTGGACAGAGAGAGACCCAGTACTTC. The chain carries TRBV2 and TRBJ2-5; tentatively, D is TRBD1 (5 bases). Trimming pared 4 bases from V and 4 bases from J, leaving 7 bases between. The CDR3 totals 12 residues. Germline CDR1 SNHLY, CDR2 FYNNEI.